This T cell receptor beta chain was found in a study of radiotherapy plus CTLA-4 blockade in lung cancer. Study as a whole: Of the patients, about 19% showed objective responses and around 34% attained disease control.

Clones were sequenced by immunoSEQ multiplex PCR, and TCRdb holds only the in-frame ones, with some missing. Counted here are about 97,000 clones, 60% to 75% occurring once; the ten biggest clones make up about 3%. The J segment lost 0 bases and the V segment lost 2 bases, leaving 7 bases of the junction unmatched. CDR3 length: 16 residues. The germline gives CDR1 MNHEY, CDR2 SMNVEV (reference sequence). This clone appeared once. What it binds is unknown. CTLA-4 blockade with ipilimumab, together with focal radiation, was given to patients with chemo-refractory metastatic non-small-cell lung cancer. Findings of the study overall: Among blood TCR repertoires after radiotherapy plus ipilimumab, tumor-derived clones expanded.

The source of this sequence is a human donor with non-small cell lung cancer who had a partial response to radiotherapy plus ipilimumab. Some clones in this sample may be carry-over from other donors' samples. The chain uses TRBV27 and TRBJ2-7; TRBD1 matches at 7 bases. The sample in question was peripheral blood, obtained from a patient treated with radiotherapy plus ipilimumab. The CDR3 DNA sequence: TGTGCCAGCAGTTTAGGAGGACAGGTTAGCTCCTACGAGCAGTACTTC. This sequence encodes CASSLGGQVSSYEQYF.